This is a list of T cell receptor beta chains from one sample in a study of PD-1 blockade in classical Hodgkin lymphoma. Only in-frame clones appear in the TCRdb table, and some are missing; sequencing was by immunoSEQ multiplex PCR. The profile shows 100,000 to 130,000 clones, nearly 90% of them singletons. The sample was peripheral blood mononuclear cells (PBMCs), taken before the second cycle of nivolumab. The origin of the receptors is a human donor with classical Hodgkin lymphoma. Each CDR3 is given with its conserved first and last residue. The D gene is left open where the match is weak. Size values are once, few and many counts, or a class for expanded clones, and some rows have none.

J gene | V gene | D gene | clone size | CDR3 DNA | CDR3 protein
TRBJ2-7 | TRBV19 | NA | NA | TGTGCCAGTAGTATTGCCAACCCCGGGGGAGAGCAGTACTTC | CASSIANPGGEQYF
TRBJ2-3 | TRBV7-2 | NA | NA | TGTGCCAGCAGCTTAGATGGGATAGGACTGAGCACAGATACGCAGTATTTT | CASSLDGIGLSTDTQYF
TRBJ2-7 | TRBV5-4 | NA | NA | TGTGCCAGCAGCATACAGGGATTGTCGAGTGAGCAGTACTTC | CASSIQGLSSEQYF
TRBJ2-5 | TRBV14 | NA | NA | TGTGCCAGCAGCCAAGATATCCAAGAGACCCAGTACTTC | CASSQDIQETQYF
TRBJ1-3 | TRBV18 | TRBD1 | NA | TGTGCCAGCTCGCCCGGGACAGAAGGCACCATATATTTT | CASSPGTEGTIYF
TRBJ1-2 | TRBV20-1 | NA | NA | TGCAGTGTCACGACCGGGGTAGGCTACACCTTC | CSVTTGVGYTF
TRBJ1-2 | TRBV7-2 | TRBD1 | NA | TGTGCCAGCAGCTTAGGGGACAGGGGGTGGTATGGCTACACCTTC | CASSLGDRGWYGYTF
TRBJ2-7 | TRBV30 | TRBD1 | NA | TGTGCCTGGAGTGTAAAACAGGGGGCCTACGAGCAGTACTTC | CAWSVKQGAYEQYF
TRBJ2-5 | TRBV9 | NA | once | TGTGCCAGCAGCGTAGGTGGGCAGGGCCAGCAAGAGACCCAGTACTTC | CASSVGGQGQQETQYF
TRBJ2-7 | TRBV18 | TRBD1 | few | TGTGCCAGCTCACCCATAACAGGGGGCTACGAGCAGTACTTC | CASSPITGGYEQYF
TRBJ2-1 | TRBV6-4 | TRBD2 | once | TGTGCCAGCAGTGAACTAGCGGGAAGCTCCTACAATGAGCAGTTCTTC | CASSELAGSSYNEQFF
TRBJ2-2 | TRBV10-1 | NA | NA | TGCGCCAGCACTTGGGACCTGAACACCGGGGAGCTGTTTTTT | CASTWDLNTGELFF
TRBJ1-4 | TRBV5-1 | TRBD1 | NA | TGCGCCAGCAGCTTACGACAGGGTCGAGCGACTAATGAAAAACTGTTTTTT | CASSLRQGRATNEKLFF
TRBJ2-2 | TRBV30 | TRBD2 | NA | TGTGCCTGGAGTGTTGGTGCGGGGGACACCGGGGAGCTGTTTTTT | CAWSVGAGDTGELFF
TRBJ1-2 | TRBV5-6 | NA | NA | TGTGCCAGCAGCTTGGTCGGGACCGGCTACACCTTC | CASSLVGTGYTF
TRBJ2-2 | TRBV4-1 | TRBD2 | NA | TGCGCCAGCAGCCCCGGGACTAGCCCCGGGGAGCTGTTTTTT | CASSPGTSPGELFF
TRBJ2-4 | TRBV5-1 | TRBD1 | NA | TGCGCCAGCAGCACAAACCCGGGACAGGGGTCGAACATTCAGTACTTC | CASSTNPGQGSNIQYF
TRBJ2-7 | TRBV27 | TRBD1 | NA | TGTGCCAGCAGTACGGGACAGGGAAGGGGACGCTACGAGCAGTACTTC | CASSTGQGRGRYEQYF
TRBJ1-5 | TRBV11-2 | NA | NA | TGTGCCAGCAGCTTAGATTTCCGGGGGCGAAATCAGCCCCAGCATTTT | CASSLDFRGRNQPQHF
TRBJ1-1 | TRBV7-2 | NA | NA | TGTGCCAGCAGCCCCGCAGATGGGTACAACACTGAAGCTTTCTTT | CASSPADGYNTEAFF
TRBJ1-1 | TRBV21-1 | NA | NA | TGTGCCAGCAGCCCCGCCGGCGGACTGAACACTGAAGCTTTCTTT | CASSPAGGLNTEAFF
TRBJ2-7 | TRBV4-3 | NA | NA | TGCGCCAGCAGCCAAGATCTGAGGGCAGCCTCGATTTGGGAGCAGTACTTC | CASSQDLRAASIWEQYF
TRBJ1-5 | TRBV18 | NA | NA | TGTGCCAGCTCACCCGGACAGAATCAGCCCCAGCATTTT | CASSPGQNQPQHF
TRBJ1-1 | TRBV14 | NA | NA | TGTGCCAGCAGCCAAGAAGGGGAACCGGCTCATTGGGCTTTCTTT | CASSQEGEPAHWAFF
TRBJ1-3 | TRBV10-3 | TRBD1 | NA | TGTGCCATCAGCAGGACAGGGGAGTATGGAAACACCATATATTTT | CAISRTGEYGNTIYF
TRBJ2-3 | TRBV10-3 | TRBD2 | NA | TGTGCCATCAGTGTTGCTAGCGGGGTCACAGATACGCAGTATTTT | CAISVASGVTDTQYF
TRBJ2-7 | TRBV7-8 | TRBD1 | NA | TGTGCCAGCAGCCCCCCGACAGGGACCTACGAGCAGTACTTC | CASSPPTGTYEQYF
TRBJ2-7 | TRBV6-1 | NA | NA | TGTGCCTGCCGACAGGAGGGCGGATACGAGCAGTACTTC | CACRQEGGYEQYF